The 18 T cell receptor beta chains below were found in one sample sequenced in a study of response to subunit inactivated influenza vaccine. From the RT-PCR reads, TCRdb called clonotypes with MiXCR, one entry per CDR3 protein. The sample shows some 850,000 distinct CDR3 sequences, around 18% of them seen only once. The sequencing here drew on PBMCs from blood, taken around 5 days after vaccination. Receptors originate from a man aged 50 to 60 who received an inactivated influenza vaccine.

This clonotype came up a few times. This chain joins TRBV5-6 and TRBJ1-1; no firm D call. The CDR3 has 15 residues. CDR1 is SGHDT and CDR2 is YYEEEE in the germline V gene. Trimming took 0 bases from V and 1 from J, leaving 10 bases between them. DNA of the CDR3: TGTGCCAGCAGCTTGGAAAGGGCGGCGAACACTGAAGCTTTCTTT. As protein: CASSLERAANTEAFF.

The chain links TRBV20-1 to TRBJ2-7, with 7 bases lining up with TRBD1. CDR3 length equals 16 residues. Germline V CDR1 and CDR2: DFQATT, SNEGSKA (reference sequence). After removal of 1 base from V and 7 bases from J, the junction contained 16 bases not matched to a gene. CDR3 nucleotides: TGCAGTGCTAGAGTCTTCGTGACAGGGTCTCTTGGGGAGCAGTACTTC. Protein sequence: CSARVFVTGSLGEQYF.

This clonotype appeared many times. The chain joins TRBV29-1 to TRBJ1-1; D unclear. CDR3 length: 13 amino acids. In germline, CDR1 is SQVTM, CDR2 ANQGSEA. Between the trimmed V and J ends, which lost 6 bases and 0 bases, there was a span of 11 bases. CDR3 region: CSVRIDMNTEAFF. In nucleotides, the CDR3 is TGCAGCGTGAGAATAGATATGAACACTGAAGCTTTCTTT. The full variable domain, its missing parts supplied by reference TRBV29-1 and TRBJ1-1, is SAVISQKPSRDICQRGTSLTIQCQVDSQVTMMFWYRQQPGQSLTLIATANQGSEATYESGFVIDKFPISRPNLTFSTLTVSNMSPEDSSIYLCSVRIDMNTEAFFGQGTRLTVV.

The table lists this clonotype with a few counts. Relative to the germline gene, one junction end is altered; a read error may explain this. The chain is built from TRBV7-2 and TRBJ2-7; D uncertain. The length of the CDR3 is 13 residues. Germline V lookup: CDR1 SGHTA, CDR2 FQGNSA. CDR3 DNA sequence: TGTCCCAGCAGCCGCGACCCTGGCTACGAGCAGTACTTC. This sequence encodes CPSSRDPGYEQYF.

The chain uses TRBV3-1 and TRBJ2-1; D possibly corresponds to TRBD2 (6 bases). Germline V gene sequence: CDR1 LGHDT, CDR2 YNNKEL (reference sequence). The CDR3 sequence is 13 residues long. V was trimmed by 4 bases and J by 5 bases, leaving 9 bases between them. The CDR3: CASSRWTNNEQFF. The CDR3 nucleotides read TGTGCCAGCAGCCGATGGACTAACAATGAGCAGTTCTTC.

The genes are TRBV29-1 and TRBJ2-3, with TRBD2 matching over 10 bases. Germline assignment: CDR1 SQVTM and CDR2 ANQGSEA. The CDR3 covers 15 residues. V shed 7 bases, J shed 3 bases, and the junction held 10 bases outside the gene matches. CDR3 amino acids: CSAGASGSRTDTQYF. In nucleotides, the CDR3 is TGCAGCGCTGGGGCTAGCGGGAGTAGGACAGATACGCAGTATTTT.

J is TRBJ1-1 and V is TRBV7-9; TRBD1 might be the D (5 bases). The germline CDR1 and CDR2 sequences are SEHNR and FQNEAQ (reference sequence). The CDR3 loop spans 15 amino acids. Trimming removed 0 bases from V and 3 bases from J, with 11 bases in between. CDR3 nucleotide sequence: TGTGCCAGCAGCTTAGCGCCCGGGGCGGACACTGAAGCTTTCTTT. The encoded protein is CASSLAPGADTEAFF. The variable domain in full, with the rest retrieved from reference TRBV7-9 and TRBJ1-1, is DTGVSQNPRHKITKRGQNVTFRCDPISEHNRLYWYRQTLGQGPEFLTYFQNEAQLEKSRLLSDRFSAERPKGSFSTLEIQRTEQGDSAMYLCASSLAPGADTEAFFGQGTRLTVV.

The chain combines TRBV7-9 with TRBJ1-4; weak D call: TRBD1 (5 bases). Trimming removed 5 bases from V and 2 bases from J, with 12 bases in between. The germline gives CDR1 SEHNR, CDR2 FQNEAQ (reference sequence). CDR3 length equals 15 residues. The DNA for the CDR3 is TGTGCCAGCAGCCCTCCGGGACTGACTAATGAAAAACTGTTTTTT. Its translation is CASSPPGLTNEKLFF.

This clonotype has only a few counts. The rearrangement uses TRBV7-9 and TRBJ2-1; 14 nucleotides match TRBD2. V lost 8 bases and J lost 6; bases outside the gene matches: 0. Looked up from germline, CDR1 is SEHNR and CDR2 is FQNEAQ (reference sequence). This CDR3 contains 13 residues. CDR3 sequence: CASGLAGGNEQFF. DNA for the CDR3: TGTGCCAGCGGACTAGCGGGGGGCAATGAGCAGTTCTTC. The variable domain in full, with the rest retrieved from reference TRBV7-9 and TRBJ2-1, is DTGVSQNPRHKITKRGQNVTFRCDPISEHNRLYWYRQTLGQGPEFLTYFQNEAQLEKSRLLSDRFSAERPKGSFSTLEIQRTEQGDSAMYLCASGLAGGNEQFFGPGTRLTVL.

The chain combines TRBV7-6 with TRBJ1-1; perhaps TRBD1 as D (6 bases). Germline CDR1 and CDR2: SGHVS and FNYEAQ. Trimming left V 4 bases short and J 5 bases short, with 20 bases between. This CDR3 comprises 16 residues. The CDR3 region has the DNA TGTGCCAGCAGCTCAGACAGACGGGGGCGGAATACTGAAGCTTTCTTT. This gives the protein CASSSDRRGRNTEAFF.

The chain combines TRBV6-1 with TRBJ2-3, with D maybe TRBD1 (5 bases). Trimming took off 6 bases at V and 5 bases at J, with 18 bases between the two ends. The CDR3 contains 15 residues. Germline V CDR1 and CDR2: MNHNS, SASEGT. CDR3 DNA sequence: TGTGCCAGCAGCCCACGGCAGGGTTTAGGAGATACGCAGTATTTT. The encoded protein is CASSPRQGLGDTQYF.

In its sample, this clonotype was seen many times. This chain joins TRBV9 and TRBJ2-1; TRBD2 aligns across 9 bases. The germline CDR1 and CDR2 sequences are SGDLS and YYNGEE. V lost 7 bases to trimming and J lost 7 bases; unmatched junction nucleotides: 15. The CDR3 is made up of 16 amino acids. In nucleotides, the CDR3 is TGTGCCAGCTCATACGGGGCGGGGGGGCCCTGGAATGAGCAGTTCTTC. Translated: CASSYGAGGPWNEQFF.

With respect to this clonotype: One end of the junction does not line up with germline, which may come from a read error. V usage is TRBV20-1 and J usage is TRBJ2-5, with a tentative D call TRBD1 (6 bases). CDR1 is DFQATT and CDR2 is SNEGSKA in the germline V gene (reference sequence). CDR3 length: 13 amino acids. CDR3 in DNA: TGCAGTGCCAGAGGGGGACCGCACGAGACCCAGTACTTC. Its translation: CSARGGPHETQYF.

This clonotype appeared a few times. The CDR3 region is CAISGGLADTDTQYF. The CDR3, as DNA: TGTGCCATCAGTGGGGGACTAGCAGACACAGATACGCAGTATTTT. This chain connects TRBV10-3 to TRBJ2-3, with 9 bases fitting TRBD2. Germline V CDR1 and CDR2: ENHRY, SYGVKD. The V and J ends lost 4 bases and 2 bases, in that order; junction bases with no gene match: 4. The CDR3 has 15 amino acids.

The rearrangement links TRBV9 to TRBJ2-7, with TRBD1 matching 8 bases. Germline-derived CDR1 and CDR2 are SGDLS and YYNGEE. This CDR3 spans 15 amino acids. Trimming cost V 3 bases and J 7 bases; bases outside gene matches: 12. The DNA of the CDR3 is TGTGCCAGCAGCGCCGGTTGGACAGGGTTAGAGGAGCAGTACTTC. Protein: CASSAGWTGLEEQYF.

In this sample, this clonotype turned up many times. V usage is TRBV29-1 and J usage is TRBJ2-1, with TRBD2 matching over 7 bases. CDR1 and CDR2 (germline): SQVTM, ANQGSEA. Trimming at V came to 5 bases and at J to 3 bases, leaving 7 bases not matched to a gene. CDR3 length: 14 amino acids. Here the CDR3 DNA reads TGCAGCGTTCCTCGGGAGGTCCTCTACAATGAGCAGTTCTTC. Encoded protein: CSVPREVLYNEQFF.

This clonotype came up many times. As DNA, the CDR3 is TGTGCCAGCAGCTTAACTAGCGGGGGTAATGAGCAGTTCTTC. Protein: CASSLTSGGNEQFF. The chain employs TRBV7-9 and TRBJ2-1; 11 bases are shared with TRBD2. Looked up from germline, CDR1 is SEHNR and CDR2 is FQNEAQ (reference sequence). The ends lost 2 bases at V and 7 bases at J; junction bases unmatched: 1. This CDR3 has 14 amino acids.

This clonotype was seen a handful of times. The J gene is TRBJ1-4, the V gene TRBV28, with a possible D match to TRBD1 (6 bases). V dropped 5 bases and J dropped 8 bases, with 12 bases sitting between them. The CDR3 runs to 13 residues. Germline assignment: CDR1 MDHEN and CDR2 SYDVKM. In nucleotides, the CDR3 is TGTGCCAGCAGTCCGGGAGGGGGAGAAAAACTGTTTTTT. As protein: CASSPGGGEKLFF.